These T cell receptor beta chains were read from a single sample in a study of CD8 T cells in Susac syndrome. TCRdb independently ran MiXCR on the immunoSEQ multiplex PCR reads; one entry per CDR3 protein. The sample has 250,000 to 300,000 distinct CDR3 sequences, about 88% seen once. The sequenced sample was CD8+ T cells from PBMCs. Receptor source: a human donor with multiple sclerosis. CDR3s include the opening cysteine and the closing phenylalanine or tryptophan. Fields, in order: D gene, V gene, J gene, clone size, CDR3 protein, CDR3 DNA. D genes are given only for firm matches. Some rows have no size entry. The others give once, few or many, or a class for an expanded clone.

TRBD2	TRBV27	TRBJ2-3	NA	CASGPLAGVTDTQYF	TGTGCCAGCGGTCCTCTAGCGGGAGTTACTGATACGCAGTATTTT
NA	TRBV27	TRBJ1-1	NA	CASRTANTEAFF	TGTGCCAGTAGGACGGCGAACACTGAAGCTTTCTTT
TRBD2	TRBV27	TRBJ2-1	NA	CASSLLAGVANEQFF	TGTGCCAGCAGTTTACTAGCGGGAGTAGCGAATGAGCAGTTCTTC
TRBD2	TRBV14	TRBJ2-3	NA	CASSQDISGTVFGTQYF	TGTGCTAGCAGCCAAGACATTAGCGGGACTGTATTCGGTACGCAGTATTTT
NA	TRBV9	TRBJ1-5	NA	CASSALEFSQPQHF	TGTGCCAGCAGCGCCTTAGAATTCTCCCAGCCCCAGCATTTT
NA	TRBV29-1	TRBJ2-1	NA	CSVEVSRGEQFF	TGCAGCGTTGAAGTTTCCCGCGGTGAGCAGTTCTTC
NA	TRBV7-3	TRBJ2-1	NA	CASSTQGYNEQFF	TGTGCCAGCAGCACCCAGGGATACAATGAGCAGTTCTTC
TRBD2	TRBV6-5	TRBJ2-5	NA	CASSYRGLAKATQYF	TGTGCCAGCAGTTACCGCGGACTAGCTAAAGCGACCCAGTACTTC
NA	TRBV4-1	TRBJ2-5	NA	CASSQVNPSAETQYF	TGCGCCAGCAGCCAAGTTAACCCTTCCGCAGAGACCCAGTACTTC
NA	TRBV3-1	TRBJ2-7	NA	CASSQSWTSDTYEQYF	TGTGCCAGCAGCCAATCGTGGACTTCCGATACCTACGAGCAGTACTTC
TRBD2	TRBV29-1	TRBJ2-7	NA	CSVEGLAGVNEQYF	TGCAGCGTCGAAGGACTAGCGGGAGTAAACGAGCAGTACTTC
TRBD2	TRBV23-1	TRBJ2-7	NA	CASSPRDCLAGAPYEQYF	TGCGCCAGCAGTCCGAGGGATTGCCTAGCGGGAGCTCCGTACGAGCAGTACTTC
NA	TRBV27	TRBJ1-5	NA	CASSLPDKVNQPQHF	TGTGCCAGCAGTTTACCGGACAAGGTAAATCAGCCCCAGCATTTT
TRBD1	TRBV7-9	TRBJ1-1	once	CASSKRGQGEFGAFF	TGTGCCAGCAGTAAAAGGGGACAGGGAGAGTTCGGAGCTTTCTTT
NA	TRBV20-1	TRBJ2-5	NA	CSAGRVETQYF	TGCAGTGCTGGACGTGTGGAGACCCAGTACTTC
NA	TRBV3-1	TRBJ1-5	NA	CASSQDGQGHSNQPQHF	TGTGCCAGCAGCCAAGATGGGCAGGGGCATAGCAATCAGCCCCAGCATTTT
NA	TRBV3-1	TRBJ1-1	NA	CASSQDTGTPNTEAFF	TGTGCCAGCAGCCAAGACACCGGGACACCGAACACTGAAGCTTTCTTT
NA	TRBV5-1	TRBJ1-2	NA	CASSLDRTRIADGYTF	TGCGCCAGCAGCTTGGACAGAACGAGGATAGCCGATGGCTACACCTTC
NA	TRBV3-1	TRBJ2-1	NA	CASSIGLQWARREDEQFF	TGTGCCAGCAGCATCGGACTACAGTGGGCTAGGAGGGAGGATGAGCAGTTCTTC
TRBD2	TRBV27	TRBJ2-3	NA	CASTLGGATDTQYF	TGTGCCAGCACCCTCGGGGGGGCAACAGATACGCAGTATTTT
NA	TRBV5-5	TRBJ1-5	NA	CASSPQGSLADQPQHF	TGTGCCAGCAGCCCTCAAGGGAGTCTGGCGGATCAGCCCCAGCATTTT
NA	TRBV5-1	TRBJ2-7	NA	CASSEGEQGSYEQYF	TGCGCCAGCTCGGAAGGGGAACAGGGCTCCTACGAGCAGTACTTC
NA	TRBV29-1	TRBJ2-2	NA	CSVEGGTSNTGELFF	TGCAGCGTTGAGGGAGGCACTTCGAACACCGGGGAGCTGTTTTTT
NA	TRBV4-1	TRBJ2-7	NA	CASSQESRNEQYF	TGCGCCAGCAGCCAAGAGTCCCGAAACGAGCAGTACTTC
TRBD1	TRBV5-1	TRBJ1-2	once	CASSLKAADRERTDDYGYTF	TGCGCCAGCAGCTTGAAGGCCGCCGACAGGGAAAGGACCGACGACTATGGCTACACCTTC
TRBD2	TRBV5-1	TRBJ2-7	few	CASSSSSGGNEQYF	TGCGCCAGCAGCTCCTCTTCCGGGGGGAACGAGCAGTACTTC
TRBD2	TRBV4-1	TRBJ2-1	few	CASSQVAQGSGRAYEQFF	TGCGCCAGCAGCCAAGTTGCCCAGGGGAGCGGGAGGGCGTATGAGCAGTTCTTC
NA	TRBV2	TRBJ1-5	NA	CASSDMGQPQHF	TGTGCCAGCAGTGATATGGGTCAGCCCCAGCATTTT
NA	TRBV12-3/TRBV12-4	TRBJ1-4	NA	CASSSGGLGEKLFF	TGTGCCAGCAGTTCGGGGGGTCTCGGTGAAAAACTGTTTTTT
TRBD1	TRBV7-8	TRBJ1-5	NA	CASSLRQGGDQPQHF	TGTGCCAGCAGCCTTAGGCAGGGGGGTGATCAGCCCCAGCATTTT
TRBD2	TRBV2	TRBJ2-1	once	CASSVSGSGGNEQFF	TGTGCCAGCAGCGTGAGCGGGAGCGGAGGGAATGAGCAGTTCTTC
NA	TRBV14	TRBJ2-3	few	CASSGGSTDTQYF	TGTGCCAGCAGTGGGGGCAGCACAGATACGCAGTATTTT
NA	TRBV29-1	TRBJ2-7	once	CSVGVRPSSEQYF	TGCAGTGTGGGGGTACGGCCGTCCTCCGAGCAGTACTTC
NA	TRBV6-6	TRBJ2-7	once	CASAWMGNNYEQYF	TGTGCCAGCGCGTGGATGGGAAACAACTACGAGCAGTACTTC
NA	TRBV27	TRBJ1-2	NA	CASSFSRDGTPNYGYTF	TGTGCCAGCAGTTTCTCCCGCGACGGGACACCTAACTATGGCTACACCTTC
NA	TRBV27	TRBJ1-5	NA	CASSLVGGLSNQPQHF	TGTGCCAGCAGTTTAGTAGGAGGGTTAAGCAATCAGCCCCAGCATTTT
TRBD2	TRBV27	TRBJ2-1	NA	CASSPRTRLPNEQFF	TGTGCCAGCAGCCCCCGGACTAGACTCCCCAATGAGCAGTTCTTC
TRBD1	TRBV7-9	TRBJ2-3	NA	CASSPQGTENTDTQYF	TGTGCCAGCAGTCCTCAAGGGACAGAAAACACAGATACGCAGTATTTT
NA	TRBV2	TRBJ1-1	NA	CASSEARPNTEAFF	TGTGCCAGCAGTGAGGCCAGGCCAAACACTGAAGCTTTCTTT
NA	TRBV2	TRBJ2-7	NA	CASSEGTSVAGRYEQYF	TGTGCCAGCAGTGAGGGAACTAGTGTGGCGGGAAGATACGAGCAGTACTTC
TRBD1	TRBV7-7	TRBJ2-1	NA	CASSLRTGRHNEQFF	TGTGCTAGCAGCTTAAGGACAGGGAGACACAATGAGCAGTTCTTC
NA	TRBV2	TRBJ2-7	NA	CASSAHRVGEQYF	TGTGCCAGCAGTGCCCACAGGGTAGGCGAGCAGTACTTC
TRBD2	TRBV20-1	TRBJ2-7	once	CSARTSRAYEQYF	TGCAGTGCTAGGACTAGCAGAGCCTACGAGCAGTACTTC
TRBD2	TRBV5-1	TRBJ2-1	NA	CASSLTGGYYNEQFF	TGCGCCAGCAGCTTAACGGGGGGATACTACAATGAGCAGTTCTTC
NA	TRBV5-4	TRBJ2-1	NA	CASSFETTYNEQFF	TGTGCCAGCAGCTTTGAGACAACCTACAATGAGCAGTTCTTC
TRBD2	TRBV6-5	TRBJ2-3	NA	CASSYSDLLAGGQDTQYF	TGTGCCAGCAGTTACTCGGATTTACTAGCGGGAGGGCAAGATACGCAGTATTTT
NA	TRBV20-1	TRBJ1-2	NA	CSARDSGGGRTAGGYTF	TGCAGTGCTAGAGATAGTGGGGGAGGAAGGACAGCTGGTGGCTACACCTTC
NA	TRBV28	TRBJ1-2	NA	CASSLSPSREAYYGYTF	TGTGCCAGCAGTTTGAGTCCGAGCAGGGAGGCTTACTATGGCTACACCTTC
NA	TRBV20-1	TRBJ2-1	NA	CSAREGSEQFF	TGCAGTGCTAGAGAGGGGTCTGAGCAGTTCTTC
NA	TRBV9	TRBJ2-7	NA	CASSAYDLPYEQYF	TGTGCCAGCAGCGCCTACGATCTGCCCTACGAGCAGTACTTC
NA	TRBV9	TRBJ1-2	NA	CASSVDEGSNYGYTF	TGTGCCAGCAGCGTAGATGAGGGTTCCAACTATGGCTACACCTTC
NA	TRBV6-5	TRBJ1-5	few	CASSYRGGLMPQHF	TGTGCCAGCAGTTACAGAGGAGGGTTAATGCCCCAGCATTTT
NA	TRBV28	TRBJ1-1	NA	CASSLTRGNTEAFF	TGTGCCAGCAGTTTAACTAGAGGGAACACTGAAGCTTTCTTT
NA	TRBV6-5	TRBJ1-5	NA	CASSYNTGNQPQHF	TGTGCCAGCAGTTACAACACGGGAAATCAGCCCCAGCATTTT
TRBD2	TRBV30	TRBJ2-1	NA	CAWMAGGPNEQFF	TGTGCCTGGATGGCGGGAGGGCCCAATGAGCAGTTCTTC